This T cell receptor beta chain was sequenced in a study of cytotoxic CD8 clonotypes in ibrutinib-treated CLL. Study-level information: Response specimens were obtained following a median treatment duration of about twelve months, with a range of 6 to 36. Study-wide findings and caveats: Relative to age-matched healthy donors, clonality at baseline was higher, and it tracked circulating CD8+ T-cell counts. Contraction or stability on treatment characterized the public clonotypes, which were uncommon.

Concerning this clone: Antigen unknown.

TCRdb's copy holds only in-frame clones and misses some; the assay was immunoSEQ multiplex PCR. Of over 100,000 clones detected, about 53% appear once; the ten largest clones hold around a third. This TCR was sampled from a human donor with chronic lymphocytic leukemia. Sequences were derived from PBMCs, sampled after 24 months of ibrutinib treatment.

The CDR3 sequence is CASSRGTDSNQPQHF. CDR3 nucleotides: TGTGCCAGCAGTCGAGGGACAGATAGCAATCAGCCCCAGCATTTT. J is TRBJ1-5 and V is TRBV25-1; 7 nucleotides line up with TRBD1. The CDR3 sequence is 15 residues long. V lost 5 bases to trimming and J lost 0 bases; unmatched junction nucleotides: 4. Germline CDR1 reads MGHDK; CDR2 reads SYGVNS.